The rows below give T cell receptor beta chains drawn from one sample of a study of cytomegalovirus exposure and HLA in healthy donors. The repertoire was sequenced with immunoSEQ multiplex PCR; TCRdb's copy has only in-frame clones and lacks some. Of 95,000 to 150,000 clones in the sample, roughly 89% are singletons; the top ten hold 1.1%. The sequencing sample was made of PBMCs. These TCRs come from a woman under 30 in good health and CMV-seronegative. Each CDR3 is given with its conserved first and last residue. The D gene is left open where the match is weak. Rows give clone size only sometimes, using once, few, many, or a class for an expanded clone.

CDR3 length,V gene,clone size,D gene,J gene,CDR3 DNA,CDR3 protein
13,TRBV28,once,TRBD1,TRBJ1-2,TGTGCCAGCAGTTTCCCAGGGGGTGGTGGCTACACCTTC,CASSFPGGGGYTF
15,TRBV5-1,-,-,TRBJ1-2,TGCGCCAGCAGCTTGCCACAGGGTGAGGCCTATGGCTACACCTTC,CASSLPQGEAYGYTF
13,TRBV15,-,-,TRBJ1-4,TGTGCCATCTCCGTCGCAGGAGGTGAAAAACTGTTTTTT,CAISVAGGEKLFF
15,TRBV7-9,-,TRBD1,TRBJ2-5,TGTGCCAGCAGCGCACAGGGGGCCCCACAAGAGACCCAGTACTTC,CASSAQGAPQETQYF
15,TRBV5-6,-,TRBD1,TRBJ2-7,TGTGCCAGCAGCCCGCGGGGACAGGGATTATACGAGCAGTACTTC,CASSPRGQGLYEQYF
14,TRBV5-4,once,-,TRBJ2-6,TGTGCCAGCAGTTCAAACTCTGGGGCCAACGTCCTGACTTTC,CASSSNSGANVLTF
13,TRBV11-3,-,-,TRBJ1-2,TGTGCCAGCAGCTTAGCGGGGGAAGGGGGCTACACCTTC,CASSLAGEGGYTF
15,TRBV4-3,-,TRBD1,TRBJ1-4,TGCGCCAGCAGCCATACCCGGGACAGGGGAGAAAAACTGTTTTTT,CASSHTRDRGEKLFF
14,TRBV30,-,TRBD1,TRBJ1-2,TGTGCCTGGACCCGAACAGGGGGAGGTTATGGCTACACCTTC,CAWTRTGGGYGYTF
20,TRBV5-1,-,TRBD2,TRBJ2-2,TGCGCCAGCAGTTTGGGAGTGCCGGGACTAGCGGGAGGGGACACCGGGGAGCTGTTTTTT,CASSLGVPGLAGGDTGELFF
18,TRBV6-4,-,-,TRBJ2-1,TGTGCCAGCAGCCGATCAAGCTGGCGGGAAGCGAGGTACAATGAGCAGTTCTTC,CASSRSSWREARYNEQFF
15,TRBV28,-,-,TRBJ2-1,TGTGCCAGCAGTACGACTACGCTACCCTACAATGAGCAGTTCTTC,CASSTTTLPYNEQFF
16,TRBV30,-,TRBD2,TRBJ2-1,TGTGCCTGCCTAAGGGCGGTAGCGGGGGGGCCGGGAGAGCAGTTCTTC,CACLRAVAGGPGEQFF
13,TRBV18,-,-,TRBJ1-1,TGTGCCAGCTCACCAGGGCAGAACACTGAAGCTTTCTTT,CASSPGQNTEAFF
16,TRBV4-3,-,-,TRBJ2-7,TGCGCCAGCAGCCAAGATTTGACGGGATCCGGCTACGAGCAGTACTTC,CASSQDLTGSGYEQYF